The entry that follows covers one T cell receptor beta chain sequence. This entry is derived from a study of blood T cell repertoires in COVID-19. The wider study: Samples representing acute and convalescent COVID-19 were sourced from the United States, Italy and Spain. Sample material is recorded as cDNA or gDNA derived from T cells, B-cell-depleted T cells, or PBMCs.

Seattle's cohort entered during active infection and was followed longitudinally. Germline V gene sequence: CDR1 SGHNT, CDR2 YENEEA. The CDR3 length is 14 residues. The V end lost 5 bases, the J end lost 4 bases, and 14 bases lay between the germline ends. Study processing details: From reference gene primer amplification, estimates of nucleated cell counts were derived. Profiled with immunoSEQ multiplex PCR; TCRdb holds only in-frame clones, not every one. The DNA gave D and trimming, while V, J and clone size come from that table. The profile shows around 170,000 clones, around nine tenths of them singletons.

The receptor comes from a man aged 60-69 years with COVID-19, enrolled during active disease. The chain links TRBV11-3 to TRBJ2-5, with D possibly TRBD1 on 5 matching bases. The source material was peripheral blood. The CDR3 region has the DNA TGTGCCAGCAGCGCATCAGGGATCTCAGAGACCCAGTACTTC. It encodes CASSASGISETQYF.